This T cell receptor (beta chain) was recovered during a study of blood T cell repertoires in COVID-19. The age range of participants was about 18 to 89 years, with residence in some 25 US areas. Cohort 3 donors were reported recovered after two negative PCRs, clearance, or symptom resolution. The ends were cut back, 4 bases at V and 3 bases at J, with 10 bases in the middle. The CDR3 extends over 13 amino acids. With regard to this clone: In the same sample, other DNA sequences code for this CDR3.

TCRdb keeps only in-frame clones here, not all; method: immunoSEQ multiplex PCR. Of a few hundred thousand clones detected, 80% to 85% appear once; the ten largest clones hold approximately 5.4%. This clonotype was obtained from a woman between 50 and 59 years old who had recovered from COVID-19. The chain couples TRBV12-3 or TRBV12-4 to TRBJ2-7; TRBD1 is a possible D gene (6 bases). Sequences were obtained from PBMCs or T cells enriched from blood (not recorded which). CDR3 in DNA: TGTGCCAGCAGTTCCACAGGGAGCTACGAGCAGTACTTC. Protein sequence: CASSSTGSYEQYF.